The next 14 T cell receptor beta chains were all read from a single sample in a study of shared clonotypes between healthy human individuals. Clones were read by immunoSEQ multiplex PCR, and TCRdb kept only the in-frame ones, dropping some. The sample consists of hundreds of thousands of clones, just over 90% of them appearing once. CD8 cells regarded as naive lacked CD45RO, were positively chosen for CCR7, and omitted terminally differentiated effector memory CD45RA+ cells. The sequenced sample was naive CD8+ T cells sorted from blood. These receptors came from a man aged 25-40 years in good health.

The V gene is TRBV27, the J gene TRBJ1-1, with no clear D. V dropped 4 bases and J dropped 1 base, with 10 bases sitting between them. CDR1 is MNHEY and CDR2 is SMNVEV in the germline V gene (reference sequence). The CDR3 consists of 14 residues. The CDR3 DNA reads as TGTGCCAGCAGTTCCTATGACTGGAACACTGAAGCTTTCTTT. It is translated as CASSSYDWNTEAFF.

The chain recombines TRBV19 with TRBJ2-1; TRBD2 matches 12 bases. The CDR3 sequence is 18 residues long. Losses at the gene ends were 3 bases for V and 5 bases for J; bases not matched to a gene: 11. In germline, CDR1 is LNHDA, CDR2 SQIVND (reference sequence). The CDR3 loop is CASSIPSGRASGDNEQFF. CDR3 in DNA: TGTGCCAGTAGTATCCCTAGCGGGAGGGCCTCGGGTGACAATGAGCAGTTCTTC.

The CDR3 reads CASRAANTGELFF. CDR3 in DNA: TGTGCCTCCCGGGCAGCGAACACCGGGGAGCTGTTTTTT. The chain couples TRBV25-1 to TRBJ2-2, with unresolved D. The germline V gene has CDR1 MGHDK and CDR2 SYGVNS. This CDR3 comprises 13 residues. V dropped 11 bases and J dropped 0 bases, with 10 bases sitting between them.

The chain uses TRBV15 and TRBJ2-7, with D perhaps TRBD2 (6 bases). The germline gives CDR1 LNHNV, CDR2 YYDKDF (reference sequence). The CDR3 runs 17 residues. The ends were cut back, 1 base at V and 2 bases at J, with 18 bases in the middle. CDR3 bases: TGTGCCACCAGCAGAGCTCTACTCCGGGACTCAGCCTACGAGCAGTACTTC. It yields the protein CATSRALLRDSAYEQYF.

About this clone: In the same sample, other DNA sequences code for this CDR3. The genes are TRBV4-3 and TRBJ2-7; tentative D call: TRBD1 (5 bases). This CDR3 comprises 14 residues. V gave up 3 bases and J gave up 2 bases, with 11 bases separating them. From germline, CDR1 is LGHNA and CDR2 YSLEER. The CDR3 protein is CASSQGRGAYEQYF. CDR3 in DNA: TGCGCCAGCAGCCAGGGGCGAGGAGCCTACGAGCAGTACTTC.

The chain is built from TRBV5-1 and TRBJ2-3, with TRBD2 matching 7 bases. Looked up from germline, CDR1 is SGHRS and CDR2 is YFSETQ. The CDR3 is 19 residues long. Unmatched junction bases numbered 17, after V lost 4 bases and J lost 0 bases. The CDR3 sequence is CASSTYSSGRTTSTDTQYF. DNA for the CDR3: TGCGCCAGCAGCACCTACTCTAGCGGTCGTACAACTAGCACAGATACGCAGTATTTT.

Only one count was recorded for this clone. J is TRBJ2-7 and V is TRBV10-2; tentative D call: TRBD1 (6 bases). The CDR3 totals 15 residues. Germline values: CDR1 WSHSY, CDR2 SAAADI. The V end lost 3 bases, the J end lost 2 bases, and 14 bases lay between the germline ends. CDR3: CASSEASGTPYEQYF. The CDR3 nucleotides are TGCGCCAGCAGTGAAGCCTCCGGGACACCCTACGAGCAGTACTTC.

V usage is TRBV9 and J usage is TRBJ2-1, with D hard to call. V lost 0 bases to trimming and J lost 7 bases, with 5 bases between them. Germline-derived CDR1 and CDR2 are SGDLS and YYNGEE. The CDR3 runs 12 residues. The CDR3: CASSVVANEQFF. The CDR3 DNA follows: TGTGCCAGCAGCGTAGTGGCGAATGAGCAGTTCTTC.

This chain links TRBV4-3 with TRBJ1-3; TRBD1 matches 10 bases. The length of the CDR3 is 16 residues. CDR1 is LGHNA, CDR2 YSLEER, per germline. The V gene end was trimmed by 1 base and the J gene end by 3 bases; junction bases not matched to a gene: 3. CDR3 loop: CASSQGDRGIGNTIYF. The CDR3 DNA reads as TGCGCCAGCAGCCAAGGGGACAGGGGCATTGGAAACACCATATATTTT.

This clone was counted once. J is TRBJ2-3 and V is TRBV9; no firm D call. Germline CDR1 and CDR2: SGDLS and YYNGEE. The V end was cut by 1 base, the J end by 4 bases, with 7 bases between. CDR3 size: 13 residues. The CDR3 region is CASSVWDSDTQYF. The CDR3, as DNA: TGTGCCAGCAGCGTATGGGATTCAGATACGCAGTATTTT. Supplemented by reference TRBV9 and TRBJ2-3, the full variable domain reads DSGVTQTPKHLITATGQRVTLRCSPRSGDLSVYWYQQSLDQGLQFLIQYYNGEERAKGNILERFSAQQFPDLHSELNLSSLELGDSALYFCASSVWDSDTQYFGPGTRLTVL.

This clone was picked up one time. The chain combines TRBV28 with TRBJ2-2, with D tentatively TRBD1 (5 bases). V dropped 1 base and J dropped 9 bases, with 9 bases sitting between them. The germline gives CDR1 MDHEN, CDR2 SYDVKM. The length of the CDR3 is 13 residues. The CDR3 nucleotides read TGTGCCAGCAGTTTATTTGGGGCGAGGGAGCTGTTTTTT. This sequence encodes CASSLFGARELFF.

This clone was seen just once. The V gene is TRBV4-3, the J gene TRBJ2-3; D not resolved. The CDR3 loop spans 14 amino acids. The V end lost 4 bases, the J end lost 5 bases, and 13 bases lay between the germline ends. Germline CDR1 LGHNA, CDR2 YSLEER. CDR3 region: CASSPNAYGDTQYF. The DNA for the CDR3 is TGCGCCAGCAGCCCAAACGCGTACGGAGATACGCAGTATTTT.

The V and J genes are TRBV4-1 and TRBJ1-4; D remains unclear. Trimming pared 2 bases from V and 0 bases from J, leaving 7 bases between. The CDR3 is made up of 15 amino acids. Germline assignment: CDR1 MGHRA and CDR2 YSYEKL. CDR3 protein: CASSQSIATNEKLFF. In nucleotides, the CDR3 is TGCGCCAGCAGCCAATCCATTGCAACTAATGAAAAACTGTTTTTT.

The chain couples TRBV16 to TRBJ2-1, with 7 bases that match TRBD2. Germline lookup yields CDR1 KGHSY and CDR2 FQNENV. The J segment lost 7 bases and the V segment lost 0 bases, leaving 9 bases of the junction unmatched. The CDR3 is 16 amino acids. CDR3 DNA: TGTGCCAGCAGCCAATCTGTCGCGGGAGTAAATAATGAGCAGTTCTTC. Its translation: CASSQSVAGVNNEQFF. The whole variable domain, filled in from reference TRBV16 and TRBJ2-1, reads GEEVAQTPKHLVRGEGQKAKLYCAPIKGHSYVFWYQQVLKNEFKFLISFQNENVFDETGMPKERFSAKCLPNSPCSLEIQATKLEDSAVYFCASSQSVAGVNNEQFFGPGTRLTVL.